The source of this T cell receptor (beta chain) is a study of T cell responses to AZD1222 COVID-19 vaccine. As to this clone: Its antigen is not known.

Points from the study as a whole: Only 5 or 6 AZD1222 recipients were seropositive at baseline.

The V and J ends lost 0 bases and 0 bases respectively, with 6 bases between them. There are 16 residues in the CDR3. Germline CDR1 LNHNV, CDR2 YYDKDF (reference sequence). Clones were read by immunoSEQ multiplex PCR, and TCRdb kept only the in-frame ones, dropping some. This sample has 80,000 to 100,000 clones, with 88% found just once. Sequenced material: peripheral blood, taken on day 0 of AZD1222 vaccination. The sequence derives from an adult in good health. The rearrangement joins TRBV15 to TRBJ2-6, with unresolved D. This chain's CDR3 is CATSRDASSGANVLTF. The CDR3 DNA follows: TGTGCCACCAGCAGAGACGCCAGCTCTGGGGCCAACGTCCTGACTTTC.